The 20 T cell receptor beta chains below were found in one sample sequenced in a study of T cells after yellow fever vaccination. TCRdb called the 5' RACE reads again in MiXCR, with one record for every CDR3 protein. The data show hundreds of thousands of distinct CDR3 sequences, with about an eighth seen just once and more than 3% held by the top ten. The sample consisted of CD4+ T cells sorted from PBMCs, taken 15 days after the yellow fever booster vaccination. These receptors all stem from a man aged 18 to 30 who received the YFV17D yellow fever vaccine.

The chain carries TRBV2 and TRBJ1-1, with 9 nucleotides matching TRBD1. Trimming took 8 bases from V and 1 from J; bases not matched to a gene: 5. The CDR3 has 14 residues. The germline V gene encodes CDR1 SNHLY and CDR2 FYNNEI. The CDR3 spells CASQGTGRNTEAFF. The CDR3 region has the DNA TGTGCCAGCCAAGGGACAGGGAGGAACACTGAAGCTTTCTTT.

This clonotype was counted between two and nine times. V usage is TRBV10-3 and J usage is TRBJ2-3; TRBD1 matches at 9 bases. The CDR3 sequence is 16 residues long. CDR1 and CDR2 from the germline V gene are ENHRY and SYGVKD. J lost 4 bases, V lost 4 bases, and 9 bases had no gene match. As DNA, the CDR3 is TGTGCCATCAGTGCACAGCCGGGACAGGGCCCAGATACGCAGTATTTT. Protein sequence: CAISAQPGQGPDTQYF.

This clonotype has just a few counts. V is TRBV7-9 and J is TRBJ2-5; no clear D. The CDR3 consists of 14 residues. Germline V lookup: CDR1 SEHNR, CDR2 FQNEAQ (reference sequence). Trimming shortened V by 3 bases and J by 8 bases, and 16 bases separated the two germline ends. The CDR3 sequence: CASSFTGQTVTQYF. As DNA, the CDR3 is TGTGCCAGCAGCTTTACGGGCCAAACGGTTACCCAGTACTTC.

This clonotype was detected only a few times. The CDR3: CASSLDSYTGELFF. CDR3 DNA sequence: TGTGCCAGCAGCTTGGACTCCTACACCGGGGAGCTGTTTTTT. This sequence joins TRBV5-5 and TRBJ2-2, with D unresolved. The CDR3 sequence is 14 residues long. Trimming shortened V by 0 bases and J by 3 bases, and 6 bases separated the two germline ends. Germline V gene sequence: CDR1 SGHKS, CDR2 YYEKEE (reference sequence).

The CDR3 bases are TGTGCCAGCACCTACGGACGGAGCCCTTCATCCGCTGGAAACACCATATATTTT. Protein sequence: CASTYGRSPSSAGNTIYF. This sequence joins TRBV6-1 and TRBJ1-3; D gene unclear. This CDR3 region has 18 residues. Between the trimmed V and J ends, which lost 7 bases and 2 bases, there was a span of 24 bases. The germline V gene encodes CDR1 MNHNS and CDR2 SASEGT.

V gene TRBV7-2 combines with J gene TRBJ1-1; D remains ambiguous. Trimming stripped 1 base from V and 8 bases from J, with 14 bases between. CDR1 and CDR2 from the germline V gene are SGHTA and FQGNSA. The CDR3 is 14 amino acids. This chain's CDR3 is CASSLDTQSLEAFF. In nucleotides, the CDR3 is TGTGCCAGCAGCTTAGATACGCAGAGCTTGGAAGCTTTCTTT.

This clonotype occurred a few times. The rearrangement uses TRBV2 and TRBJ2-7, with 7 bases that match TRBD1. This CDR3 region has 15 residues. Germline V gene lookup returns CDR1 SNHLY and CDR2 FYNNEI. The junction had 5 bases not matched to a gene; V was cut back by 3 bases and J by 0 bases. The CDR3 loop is CASSEGQFYSYEQYF. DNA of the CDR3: TGTGCCAGCAGTGAGGGACAGTTCTACTCCTACGAGCAGTACTTC.

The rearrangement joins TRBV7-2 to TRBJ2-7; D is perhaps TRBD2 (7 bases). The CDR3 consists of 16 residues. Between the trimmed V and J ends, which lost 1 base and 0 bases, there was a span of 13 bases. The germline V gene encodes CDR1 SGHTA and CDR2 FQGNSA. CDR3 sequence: CASSLDWRGHSYEQYV. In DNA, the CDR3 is TGTGCCAGCAGCTTAGATTGGCGGGGGCACTCCTACGAGCAGTACGTC.

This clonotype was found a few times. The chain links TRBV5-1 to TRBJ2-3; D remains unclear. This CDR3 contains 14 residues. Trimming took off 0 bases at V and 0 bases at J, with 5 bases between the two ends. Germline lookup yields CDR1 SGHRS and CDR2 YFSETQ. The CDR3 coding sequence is TGCGCCAGCAGCTTGGTACGGAGCACAGATACGCAGTATTTT. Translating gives CASSLVRSTDTQYF.

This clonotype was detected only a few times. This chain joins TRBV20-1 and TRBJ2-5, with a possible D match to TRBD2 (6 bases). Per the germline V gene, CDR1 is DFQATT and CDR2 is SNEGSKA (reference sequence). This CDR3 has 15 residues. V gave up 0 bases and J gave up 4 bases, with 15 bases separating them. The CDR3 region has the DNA TGCAGTGCTAGAGATCGGGAGCCCGACGGAGAGACCCAGTACTTC. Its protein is CSARDREPDGETQYF.

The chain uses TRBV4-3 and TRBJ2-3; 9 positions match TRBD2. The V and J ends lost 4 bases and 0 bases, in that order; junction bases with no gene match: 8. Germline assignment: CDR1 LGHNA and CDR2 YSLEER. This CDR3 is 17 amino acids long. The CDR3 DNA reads TGCGCCAGCAGCCTCCTCGGGGCGGGGGGGAGCACAGATACGCAGTATTTT. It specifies CASSLLGAGGSTDTQYF.

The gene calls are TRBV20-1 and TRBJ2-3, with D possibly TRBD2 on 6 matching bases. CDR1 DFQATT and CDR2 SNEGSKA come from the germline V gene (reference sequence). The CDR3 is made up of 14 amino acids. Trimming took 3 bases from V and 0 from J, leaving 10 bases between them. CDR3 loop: CSASRDWSTDTQYF. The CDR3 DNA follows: TGCAGTGCTAGCCGGGACTGGAGCACAGATACGCAGTATTTT.

The CDR3 spells CASRRVQLSRTYDAQYF. As DNA, the CDR3 is TGTGCCAGCAGACGAGTACAGTTGTCCAGGACGTACGACGCGCAGTATTTT. The chain employs TRBV2 and TRBJ2-3, with D uncertain. V lost 6 bases, J lost 10 bases, and 29 bases lay in between. The CDR3 is 17 amino acids. The germline CDR1 and CDR2 sequences are SNHLY and FYNNEI.

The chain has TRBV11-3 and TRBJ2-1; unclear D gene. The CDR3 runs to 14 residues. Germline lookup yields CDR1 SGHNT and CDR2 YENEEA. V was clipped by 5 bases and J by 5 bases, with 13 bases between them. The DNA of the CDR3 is TGTGCCAGCAGCCACTTCGGCGCCAACAATGAGCAGTTCTTC. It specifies CASSHFGANNEQFF.

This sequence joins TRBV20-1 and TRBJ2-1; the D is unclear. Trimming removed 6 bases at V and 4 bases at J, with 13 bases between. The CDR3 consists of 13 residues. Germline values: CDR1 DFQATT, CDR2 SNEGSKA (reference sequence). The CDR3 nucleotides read TGCAGTGCGCGGTCAGACTTTTACAATGAGCAGTTCTTC. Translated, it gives CSARSDFYNEQFF.

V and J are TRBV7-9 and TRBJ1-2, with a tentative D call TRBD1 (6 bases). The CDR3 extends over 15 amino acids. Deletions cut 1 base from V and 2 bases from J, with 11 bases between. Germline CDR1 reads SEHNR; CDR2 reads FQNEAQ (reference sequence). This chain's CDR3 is CASSLVGGPNYGYTF. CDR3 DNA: TGTGCCAGCAGCTTAGTCGGGGGGCCAAACTATGGCTACACCTTC.

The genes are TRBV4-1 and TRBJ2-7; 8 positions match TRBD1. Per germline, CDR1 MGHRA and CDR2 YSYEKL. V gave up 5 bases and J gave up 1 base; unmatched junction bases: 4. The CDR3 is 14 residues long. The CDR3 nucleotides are TGCGCCAGCAGCGTGCGACAGGGGTCCTACGAGCAGTACTTC. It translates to CASSVRQGSYEQYF.

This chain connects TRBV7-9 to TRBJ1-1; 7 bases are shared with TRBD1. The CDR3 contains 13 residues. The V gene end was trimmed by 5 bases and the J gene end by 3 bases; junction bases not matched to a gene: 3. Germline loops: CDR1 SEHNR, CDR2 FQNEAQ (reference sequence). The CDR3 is CASSATGDTEAFF. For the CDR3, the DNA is TGTGCCAGCAGCGCCACAGGGGACACTGAAGCTTTCTTT.

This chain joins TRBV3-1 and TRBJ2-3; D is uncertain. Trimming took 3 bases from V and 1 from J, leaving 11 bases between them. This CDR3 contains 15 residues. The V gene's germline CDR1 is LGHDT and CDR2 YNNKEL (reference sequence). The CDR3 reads CASSQSELGTDTQYF. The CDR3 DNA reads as TGTGCCAGCAGCCAGAGTGAGCTTGGCACAGATACGCAGTATTTT.

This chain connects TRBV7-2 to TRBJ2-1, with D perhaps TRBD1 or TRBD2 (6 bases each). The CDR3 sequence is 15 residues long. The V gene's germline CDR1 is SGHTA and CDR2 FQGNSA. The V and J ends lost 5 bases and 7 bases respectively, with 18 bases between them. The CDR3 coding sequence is TGTGCCAGCAGCCCCGATGGGACGGGGGCGAATGAGCAGTTCTTC. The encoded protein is CASSPDGTGANEQFF.